This T cell receptor (beta chain) was observed in a study of persistence of HIV-infected CD4 T cells. The stimulus was lysate of CMV-infected fibroblasts, around 10 ug/mL. CD40L-negative CD69-negative CD45RO-high memory CD4+ T cells were sorted as populations depleted of antigen-responding cells. Stimulated PBMCs had first been depleted of CD8+ T cells. On this clone itself: Its antigen is undetermined.

Sequencing used immunoSEQ version 4 in survey mode. Repertoires were generated with immunoSEQ multiplex PCR, while TCRdb's copy carries only in-frame clones and drops some. Of 25,000 to 35,000 clones in the sample, 78% were seen once. The CDR3 has 12 amino acids. Trimming shortened V by 3 bases and J by 8 bases, and 10 bases separated the two germline ends. This chain joins TRBV12-3 or TRBV12-4 and TRBJ1-2, with a weak D call TRBD1 (5 bases). The specimen comprised CD4+ T cells sorted from PBMCs after roughly 20-hour stimulation, sampled from a patient who received antiretroviral therapy. This clonotype was obtained from an adult woman with HIV who was CMV-seropositive. CDR3 bases: TGTGCCAGCAGTTTTGGACAACGGGGCTACACCTTC. It codes for CASSFGQRGYTF.